Below, 28 T cell receptor beta chains from the same sample are listed, as sequenced in a study of blood T cell repertoires in COVID-19. Sequencing used immunoSEQ multiplex PCR; TCRdb keeps in-frame clones, though not all of them. Of 270,000 or so clones listed, around 91% are singletons. The material sequenced was peripheral blood. Receptor source: a woman in her sixties or seventies with COVID-19, enrolled during active disease.

The chain employs TRBV19 and TRBJ1-2; no definite D call. V was shortened by 1 base and J by 7 bases, with 10 bases between the two germline ends. CDR1 LNHDA and CDR2 SQIVND come from the germline V gene (reference sequence). The CDR3 is 13 amino acids. The DNA of the CDR3 is TGTGCCAGTAGTATAGCCCGCACAGTTGGCTACACCTTC. Translation gives CASSIARTVGYTF.

In DNA, the CDR3 is TGTGCCAGCAGCTTGAGGGACAGGGCCGGGGAGACCCAGTACTTC. Its protein product is CASSLRDRAGETQYF. This chain connects TRBV5-4 to TRBJ2-5; 9 nucleotides match TRBD1. V gave up 1 base and J gave up 5 bases; unmatched junction bases: 6. CDR1 is SGHNT and CDR2 is YYREEE in the germline V gene (reference sequence). The CDR3 covers 15 residues.

This chain joins TRBV9 and TRBJ2-1; D uncertain. Germline CDR1 reads SGDLS; CDR2 reads YYNGEE. V lost 0 bases, J lost 6 bases, and 13 bases lay in between. The CDR3 has 15 residues. The CDR3 DNA follows: TGTGCCAGCAGCGTAGGTTTCCACCTTAGCAATGAGCAGTTCTTC. It specifies CASSVGFHLSNEQFF. Together with reference TRBV9 and TRBJ2-1, the CDR3 gives the full variable domain: DSGVTQTPKHLITATGQRVTLRCSPRSGDLSVYWYQQSLDQGLQFLIQYYNGEERAKGNILERFSAQQFPDLHSELNLSSLELGDSALYFCASSVGFHLSNEQFFGPGTRLTVL.

The rearrangement links TRBV19 to TRBJ1-2, with D perhaps TRBD1 (5 bases). This CDR3 spans 13 amino acids. Trimming shortened V by 6 bases and J by 7 bases, and 15 bases separated the two germline ends. Germline-derived CDR1 and CDR2 are LNHDA and SQIVND (reference sequence). The CDR3 DNA is TGTGCCAGTAGCATGGGAGGGGAAGGTGGCTACACCTTC. This translates into CASSMGGEGGYTF.

The chain is built from TRBV27 and TRBJ1-5; 7 nucleotides agree with TRBD1. Per the germline V gene, CDR1 is MNHEY and CDR2 is SMNVEV (reference sequence). The CDR3 totals 14 residues. J was trimmed by 4 bases and V by 2 bases; bases with no gene match: 2. The CDR3, as DNA: TGTGCCAGCAGTTTAAGGGACAGAAATCAGCCCCAGCATTTT. Translating it yields CASSLRDRNQPQHF.

The rearrangement joins TRBV9 to TRBJ1-2; 7 positions match TRBD1. The CDR3 is 16 residues long. Germline V CDR1 and CDR2: SGDLS, YYNGEE. V gave up 0 bases and J gave up 6 bases; unmatched junction bases: 11. CDR3 amino acids: CASSVEGGRGIDGYTF. The CDR3 DNA reads TGTGCCAGCAGCGTAGAAGGGGGCAGGGGGATCGATGGCTACACCTTC. Drawing the rest from reference TRBV9 and TRBJ1-2, the complete variable domain is DSGVTQTPKHLITATGQRVTLRCSPRSGDLSVYWYQQSLDQGLQFLIQYYNGEERAKGNILERFSAQQFPDLHSELNLSSLELGDSALYFCASSVEGGRGIDGYTFGSGTRLTVV.

The rearrangement joins TRBV3-1 (or the pseudogene TRBV3-2) to TRBJ2-3, with TRBD1 matching over 9 bases. Germline-derived CDR1 and CDR2 are LGHDT and YNNKEL (reference sequence). CDR3 length: 14 residues. The J segment lost 5 bases and the V segment lost 4 bases, leaving 4 bases of the junction unmatched. CDR3 loop: CASSRQGVKDTQYF. The DNA for the CDR3 is TGTGCCAGCAGCCGACAGGGGGTGAAAGATACGCAGTATTTT.

Notes on this clone: Other DNA variants within this sample encode the same CDR3. This chain joins TRBV18 and TRBJ2-1; 9 bases are shared with TRBD2. This CDR3 is built from 14 residues. The germline V gene encodes CDR1 KGHSH and CDR2 LQKENI. V shed 3 bases, J shed 4 bases, and the junction held 1 base outside the gene matches. The CDR3 protein is CASSPSGGYNEQFF. CDR3 coding DNA: TGTGCCAGCTCACCTAGCGGGGGATACAATGAGCAGTTCTTC.

This clone was detected once. This chain links TRBV5-1 with TRBJ1-1, with D uncertain. The CDR3 runs 14 residues. Between the trimmed V and J ends, which lost 2 bases and 1 base, there was a span of 9 bases. The V gene's germline CDR1 is SGHRS and CDR2 YFSETQ. Written as DNA, the CDR3 is TGCGCCAGCAGCTTTGCACTCCGGAACACTGAAGCTTTCTTT. Translating gives CASSFALRNTEAFF. Looking up the rest from reference TRBV5-1 and TRBJ1-1 gives the full variable domain: KAGVTQTPRYLIKTRGQQVTLSCSPISGHRSVSWYQQTPGQGLQFLFEYFSETQRNKGNFPGRFSGRQFSNSRSEMNVSTLELGDSALYLCASSFALRNTEAFFGQGTRLTVV.

The CDR3 coding sequence is TGTGCCAGCAGCGTATACGGGGATACTGAAGCTTTCTTT. It yields the protein CASSVYGDTEAFF. This rearrangement joins TRBV9 to TRBJ1-1; no definite D call. This CDR3 has 13 amino acids. Trimming left V 1 base short and J 5 bases short, with 9 bases between. From germline, CDR1 is SGDLS and CDR2 YYNGEE.

This chain joins TRBV24-1 and TRBJ2-1; TRBD2 is a possible D gene (6 bases). This CDR3 region has 13 residues. Trimming took off 4 bases at V and 10 bases at J, with 13 bases between the two ends. Germline lookup yields CDR1 KGHDR and CDR2 SFDVKD. The CDR3 nucleotides read TGTGCCACCAGTGAGCCGGGGGTAAGGGAGCAGTTCTTC. It translates to CATSEPGVREQFF.

The V and J genes are TRBV5-6 and TRBJ1-2; D perhaps matches TRBD1 (6 bases). The CDR3 consists of 14 residues. The V end was cut by 7 bases, the J end by 2 bases, with 15 bases between. Germline loops: CDR1 SGHDT, CDR2 YYEEEE. CDR3 in amino acids: CASLGYGGNYGYTF. Here the CDR3 DNA reads TGTGCCAGCCTCGGCTATGGGGGCAACTATGGCTACACCTTC.

A single count supports this clone. The chain uses TRBV4-1 and TRBJ2-7; tentatively, D is TRBD1 (5 bases). The CDR3 totals 15 residues. CDR1 and CDR2 from the germline V gene are MGHRA and YSYEKL. V was cut by 1 base and J by 2 bases, with 12 bases left in between. The CDR3: CASSQVIQGPYEQYF. CDR3 in DNA: TGCGCCAGCAGCCAAGTAATCCAGGGCCCCTACGAGCAGTACTTC.

CDR3 sequence (DNA): TGTGCCAGCAGCTCCACCCTCGGGGGGGTAGCGCACAATACGCAGTATTTT. This codes for CASSSTLGGVAHNTQYF. The rearrangement links TRBV7-9 to TRBJ2-3; 8 bases line up with TRBD2. Trimming took 4 bases from V and 7 from J; bases not matched to a gene: 16. This CDR3 is 17 amino acids long. Germline loops: CDR1 SEHNR, CDR2 FQNEAQ (reference sequence).

The V and J genes are TRBV7-9 and TRBJ2-2, with TRBD1 identical over 8 bases. This CDR3 has 15 residues. Germline V gene lookup returns CDR1 SEHNR and CDR2 FQNEAQ (reference sequence). With 5 bases clipped from V and 3 bases from J, the junction kept 5 bases outside the gene matches. CDR3 nucleotides: TGTGCCAGCAGCCGCGGACAGGGAGACACCGGGGAGCTGTTTTTT. It specifies CASSRGQGDTGELFF. Drawing the rest from reference TRBV7-9 and TRBJ2-2, the complete variable domain is DTGVSQNPRHKITKRGQNVTFRCDPISEHNRLYWYRQTLGQGPEFLTYFQNEAQLEKSRLLSDRFSAERPKGSFSTLEIQRTEQGDSAMYLCASSRGQGDTGELFFGEGSRLTVL.

The chain is built from TRBV4-3 and TRBJ1-1; D is possibly TRBD1 (6 bases). Trimming shortened V by 1 base and J by 1 base, and 10 bases separated the two germline ends. Germline CDR1 reads LGHNA; CDR2 reads YSLEER. The CDR3 spans 15 residues. In nucleotides, the CDR3 is TGCGCCAGCAGCCAAGGGACAGTCCGGAACACTGAAGCTTTCTTT. Protein product: CASSQGTVRNTEAFF.

This chain links TRBV30 with TRBJ1-2; no definite D call. The V end lost 5 bases, the J end lost 4 bases, and 8 bases lay between the germline ends. Germline assignment: CDR1 GTSNPN and CDR2 SVGIG (reference sequence). The CDR3 loop spans 11 amino acids. CDR3 sequence (DNA): TGTGCCTGGCGCGAGGCCTATGGCTACACCTTC. Its translation: CAWREAYGYTF.

The chain couples TRBV6-1 to TRBJ1-2, with 10 nucleotides matching TRBD1. This CDR3 comprises 16 residues. V trimming: 1 base; J trimming: 6 bases; junction bases outside the gene matches: 8. Germline V CDR1 and CDR2: MNHNS, SASEGT. The CDR3 reads CASSEVGTGVAHGYTF. The CDR3 coding sequence is TGTGCCAGCAGTGAAGTTGGGACAGGGGTGGCCCATGGCTACACCTTC.

The gene calls are TRBV13 and TRBJ2-4; possibly TRBD1 for D (5 bases). Trimming pared 2 bases from V and 4 bases from J, leaving 12 bases between. Germline V CDR1 and CDR2: PRHDT, FYEKMQ (reference sequence). The CDR3 sequence is 15 residues long. The CDR3 DNA follows: TGTGCCAGCAGCTTACTAGGGGCAGAAAAAAACATTCAGTACTTC. This translates into CASSLLGAEKNIQYF.

The chain employs TRBV5-4 and TRBJ1-1; 8 positions match TRBD1. Per the germline V gene, CDR1 is SGHNT and CDR2 is YYREEE (reference sequence). CDR3 length: 14 residues. Trimming took 6 bases from V and 3 from J; bases not matched to a gene: 7. The CDR3 coding sequence is TGTGCCAGCAACGACAGGGGAAGGGACACTGAAGCTTTCTTT. Translation gives CASNDRGRDTEAFF.

The chain combines TRBV25-1 with TRBJ2-5; D not resolved. In germline, CDR1 is MGHDK, CDR2 SYGVNS. Trimming left V 7 bases short and J 0 bases short, with 6 bases between. The CDR3 length is 12 residues. This chain's CDR3 is CASNMYQETQYF. CDR3 coding DNA: TGTGCCAGCAACATGTACCAAGAGACCCAGTACTTC.

The V and J genes are TRBV18 and TRBJ2-7; maybe TRBD2 (6 bases). Germline loops: CDR1 KGHSH, CDR2 LQKENI. The V end was cut by 1 base, the J end by 7 bases, with 14 bases between. This CDR3 has 14 amino acids. As DNA, the CDR3 is TGTGCCAGCTCACCACGGGCCGGGGGACGGGAGCAGTACTTC. It codes for CASSPRAGGREQYF.

V is TRBV6-6 and J is TRBJ1-4, with 8 bases that match TRBD1. The CDR3 covers 15 residues. V gave up 4 bases and J gave up 7 bases; unmatched junction bases: 8. Germline lookup yields CDR1 MNHNY and CDR2 SVGAGI (reference sequence). The CDR3 sequence: CASSSIDRGSEKLFF. In nucleotides, the CDR3 is TGTGCCAGCAGTTCGATTGACAGGGGAAGTGAAAAACTGTTTTTT.

The chain recombines TRBV6-6 with TRBJ1-1; D may be TRBD1 (6 bases). Germline V gene sequence: CDR1 MNHNY, CDR2 SVGAGI (reference sequence). With 6 bases removed from V and 5 bases from J, the gap between germline ends came to 13 bases. The CDR3 has 13 amino acids. The CDR3 spells CASRRGGRTEAFF. The CDR3, as DNA: TGTGCCAGCAGGAGGGGGGGAAGAACTGAAGCTTTCTTT.

The V call is TRBV9, the J call TRBJ1-2; TRBD1 is a possible D gene (5 bases). CDR1 is SGDLS and CDR2 is YYNGEE in the germline V gene. There are 14 residues in the CDR3. V shed 0 bases and J shed 4 bases, with 10 bases lying between them. The CDR3 DNA sequence: TGTGCCAGCAGCGTAGGACAGTCCCTCTATGGCTACACCTTC. Translating gives CASSVGQSLYGYTF. The entire variable domain, with the rest obtained from reference TRBV9 and TRBJ1-2, is as follows: DSGVTQTPKHLITATGQRVTLRCSPRSGDLSVYWYQQSLDQGLQFLIQYYNGEERAKGNILERFSAQQFPDLHSELNLSSLELGDSALYFCASSVGQSLYGYTFGSGTRLTVV.

V usage is TRBV7-2 and J usage is TRBJ1-2; D is possibly TRBD1 (5 bases). Germline assignment: CDR1 SGHTA and CDR2 FQGNSA. The CDR3 has 16 residues. With 5 bases removed from V and 0 bases from J, the gap between germline ends came to 16 bases. CDR3 nucleotide sequence: TGTGCCAGCAGCCCCGACCAGAGACAGACTAACTATGGCTACACCTTC. Its translation: CASSPDQRQTNYGYTF.

This clone was counted once. The chain uses TRBV19 and TRBJ2-3; tentative D call: TRBD2 (5 bases). This CDR3 has 15 residues. The V gene lost 5 bases and the J gene lost 2 bases, with 14 bases spanning the gap. The germline CDR1 and CDR2 sequences are LNHDA and SQIVND (reference sequence). CDR3: CASSDPRGLTDTQYF. CDR3 bases: TGTGCCAGTAGTGATCCCCGGGGTCTCACAGATACGCAGTATTTT.

The chain carries TRBV4-1 and TRBJ1-3; 9 bases are shared with TRBD1. In germline, CDR1 is MGHRA, CDR2 YSYEKL. The CDR3 has 13 residues. V trimming: 5 bases; J trimming: 4 bases; junction bases outside the gene matches: 0. CDR3 in amino acids: CASSGTGGNTIYF. For the CDR3, the DNA is TGCGCCAGCAGCGGGACAGGGGGAAACACCATATATTTT.